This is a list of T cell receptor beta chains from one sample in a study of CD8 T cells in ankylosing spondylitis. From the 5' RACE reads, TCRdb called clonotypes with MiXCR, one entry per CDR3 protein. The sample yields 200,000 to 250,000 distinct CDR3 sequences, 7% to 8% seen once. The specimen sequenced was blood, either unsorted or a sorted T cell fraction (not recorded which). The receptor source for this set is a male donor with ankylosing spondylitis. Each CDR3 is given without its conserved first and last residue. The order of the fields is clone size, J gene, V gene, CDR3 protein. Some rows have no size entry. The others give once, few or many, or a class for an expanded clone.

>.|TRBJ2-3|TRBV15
ATSREGGPDTQY
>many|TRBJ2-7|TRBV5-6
ASSINRGLNEQY
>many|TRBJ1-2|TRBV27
ASSLGTASGYT
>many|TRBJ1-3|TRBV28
ASSTRSSGNTIY
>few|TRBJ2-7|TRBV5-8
ASSPRTDQY
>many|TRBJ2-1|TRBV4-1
ASSQPLAGVINEQF
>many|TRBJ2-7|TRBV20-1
SAGQPEQY
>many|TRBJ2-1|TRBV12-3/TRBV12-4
ASSFGLAYEQF
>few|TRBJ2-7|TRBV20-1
SALLALSSYEQY
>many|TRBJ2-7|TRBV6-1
ASSEPASFAYEQY
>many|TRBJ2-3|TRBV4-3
ASSQDIGIGTDTQY
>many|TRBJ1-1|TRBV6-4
ASSDGWGTEAF
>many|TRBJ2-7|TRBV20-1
SAKTGTNSYEQY
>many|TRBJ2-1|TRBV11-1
ASRTMPVGPRVYDEQF
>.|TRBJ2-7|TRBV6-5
ASSYGSDRSYEQY
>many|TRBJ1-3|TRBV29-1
SVGDRGSGNTIY
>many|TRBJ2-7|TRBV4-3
ASSQGRTSGSHSYEQY
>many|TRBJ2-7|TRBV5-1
ASSSDDSYEQY
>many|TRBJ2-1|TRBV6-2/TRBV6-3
ASSLVKRGSSYNEQF
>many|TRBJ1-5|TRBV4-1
ASSQDWAGGLGNQPQH
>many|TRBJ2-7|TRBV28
ASSYPTGNEQY
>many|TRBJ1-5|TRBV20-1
SARDTEGMGQPQH
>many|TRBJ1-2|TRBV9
ASSGRGTAEVDGYT
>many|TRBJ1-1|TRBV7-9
ASSLAAEAF
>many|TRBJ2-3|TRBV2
ASRGTESSTDTQY
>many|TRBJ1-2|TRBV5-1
ASSLDLTNYGYT
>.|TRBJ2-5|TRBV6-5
ASSSDRVAQY
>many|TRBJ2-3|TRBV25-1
ASSGTGQY
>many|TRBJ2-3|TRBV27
ASSFVMARADTQY
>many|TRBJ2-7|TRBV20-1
SASPQIQGISYEQY
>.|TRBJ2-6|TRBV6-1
ASSTNRVTGANVLT
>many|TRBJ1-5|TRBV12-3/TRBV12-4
ASSRDRGQPQH
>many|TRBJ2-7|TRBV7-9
ASSPGGNEQY
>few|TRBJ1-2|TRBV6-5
ASSYGGLDYGYT
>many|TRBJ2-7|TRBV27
ASSLFSYEQY
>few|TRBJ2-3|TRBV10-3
AIKGLTPRHTDTQY
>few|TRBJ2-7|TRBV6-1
ASSAHRGPSSEQY
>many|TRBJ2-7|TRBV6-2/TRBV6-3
ASSLARVHEQY
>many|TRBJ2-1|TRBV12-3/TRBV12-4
ASSPGQGPYNEQF
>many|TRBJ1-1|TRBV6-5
ASSLKGGNTEAF